One and the same sample provided the 29 T cell receptor beta chains below, sequenced in a study of vaccination effects on CD4 cells after COVID-19. These TCRs are of unknown antigen specificity. Profiled with immunoSEQ multiplex PCR; TCRdb holds only in-frame clones, not every one. The sample yields approximately 26,000 clones, roughly 77% seen once. Using viral peptide pools, the ViraFEST assay grew out antigen-specific CD4+ T cells prior to sequencing. On day 10 of culture, CD4+ T cells were separated out. A PCR test confirmed that the person had SARS-CoV-2 infection between March and December 2020. Sequencing was performed on CD4+ T cells from PBMCs cultured with HCoV-NL63 spike peptides, taken before COVID-19 vaccination. All receptors derive from a human donor who had a prior SARS-CoV-2 infection.

This CDR3 reads CASSPPGGETQYF. CDR3 nucleotide sequence: TGTGCCAGCTCACCCCCAGGGGGGGAGACCCAGTACTTC. This chain links TRBV18 with TRBJ2-5; a possible D gene is TRBD1 (7 bases). The CDR3 has 13 residues. The V and J ends lost 3 bases and 5 bases respectively, with 10 bases between them. From germline, CDR1 is KGHSH and CDR2 LQKENI.

This clone has a handful of counts. The chain couples TRBV6-6 to TRBJ1-6, with 7 bases that match TRBD1. Losses at the gene ends were 7 bases for V and 3 bases for J; bases not matched to a gene: 3. This CDR3 has 14 residues. The germline CDR1 and CDR2 sequences are MNHNY and SVGAGI (reference sequence). CDR3: CASTWDSYNSPLHF. CDR3 bases: TGTGCCAGCACTTGGGACAGCTATAATTCACCCCTCCACTTT.

The gene calls are TRBV7-2 and TRBJ2-1; D gene ambiguous. This CDR3 has 11 amino acids. The germline V and J ends were trimmed by 3 bases and 3 bases, with 0 bases remaining between them. Germline V lookup: CDR1 SGHTA, CDR2 FQGNSA. The CDR3 sequence is CASSFYNEQFF. As DNA, the CDR3 is TGTGCCAGCAGCTTCTACAATGAGCAGTTCTTC.

This chain links TRBV27 with TRBJ2-5; TRBD2 matches 11 bases. There are 16 residues in the CDR3. Trimming at V came to 5 bases and at J to 4 bases, leaving 9 bases not matched to a gene. Looked up from germline, CDR1 is MNHEY and CDR2 is SMNVEV (reference sequence). Here the CDR3 reads CASSPGASGRRETQYF. CDR3 sequence (DNA): TGTGCCAGCAGTCCGGGGGCTAGCGGGAGGAGAGAGACCCAGTACTTC.

This rearrangement joins TRBV5-4 to TRBJ1-6, with a tentative D call TRBD1 (6 bases). CDR3 length: 15 residues. The V end was cut by 0 bases, the J end by 9 bases, with 13 bases between. In germline, CDR1 is SGHNT, CDR2 YYREEE (reference sequence). The CDR3 protein is CASSLDTGLSSPLHF. CDR3 sequence (DNA): TGTGCCAGCAGCTTGGATACAGGGTTAAGTTCACCCCTCCACTTT. The full variable domain, completed using reference TRBV5-4 and TRBJ1-6, is ETGVTQSPTHLIKTRGQQVTLRCSSQSGHNTVSWYQQALGQGPQFIFQYYREEENGRGNFPPRFSGLQFPNYSSELNVNALELDDSALYLCASSLDTGLSSPLHFGNGTRLTVT.

This chain connects TRBV4-1 to TRBJ2-5; a possible D gene is TRBD1 (7 bases). Germline-derived CDR1 and CDR2 are MGHRA and YSYEKL. V was trimmed by 2 bases and J by 0 bases, leaving 16 bases between them. This CDR3 region has 17 residues. This chain's CDR3 is CASSQLWSGGYQETQYF. The CDR3 DNA is TGCGCCAGCAGCCAACTTTGGTCAGGGGGGTACCAAGAGACCCAGTACTTC.

The rearrangement links TRBV2 to TRBJ2-3; D is unclear. CDR3 length equals 14 residues. CDR1 is SNHLY and CDR2 is FYNNEI in the germline V gene. Deletions cut 5 bases from V and 1 base from J, with 10 bases between. The chain's CDR3 is CASSYTRGTDTQYF. The CDR3 bases are TGTGCCAGCAGTTATACCCGGGGCACAGATACGCAGTATTTT.

This rearrangement joins TRBV2 to TRBJ1-2; 8 nucleotides align to TRBD1. Germline V gene sequence: CDR1 SNHLY, CDR2 FYNNEI. The J segment lost 8 bases and the V segment lost 6 bases, leaving 8 bases of the junction unmatched. The CDR3 consists of 13 residues. The DNA of the CDR3 is TGTGCCAGCAGGGGGAACCGGGACAGGGGCTACACCTTC. It encodes CASRGNRDRGYTF.

This clone showed up just a few times. The rearrangement joins TRBV2 to TRBJ1-4; perhaps TRBD1 as D (5 bases). V was shortened by 7 bases and J by 14 bases, with 17 bases between the two germline ends. From germline, CDR1 is SNHLY and CDR2 FYNNEI. This CDR3 is 12 amino acids long. The CDR3 here is CASTEDAGWLFF. CDR3 nucleotides: TGTGCCAGCACCGAAGACGCAGGGTGGCTGTTTTTT. Complete variable domain (other parts from reference TRBV2 and TRBJ1-4): EPEVTQTPSHQVTQMGQEVILRCVPISNHLYFYWYRQILGQKVEFLVSFYNNEISEKSEIFDDQFSVERPDGSNFTLKIRSTKLEDSAMYFCASTEDAGWLFFGSGTQLSVL.

The V call is TRBV6-5, the J call TRBJ2-7; unclear D gene. Per the germline V gene, CDR1 is MNHEY and CDR2 is SVGAGI. V was clipped by 5 bases and J by 2 bases, with 13 bases between them. The CDR3 runs 14 residues. CDR3 nucleotides: TGTGCCAGCAGTCCACGACACGGAACCTACGAGCAGTACTTC. This codes for CASSPRHGTYEQYF.

The chain joins TRBV5-1 to TRBJ1-1; 7 nucleotides line up with TRBD1. The J segment lost 3 bases and the V segment lost 4 bases, leaving 3 bases of the junction unmatched. The germline V gene has CDR1 SGHRS and CDR2 YFSETQ. The CDR3 spans 13 residues. This chain's CDR3 is CASSQGTDTEAFF. CDR3 in DNA: TGCGCCAGCAGCCAGGGGACAGACACTGAAGCTTTCTTT.

This clone was recorded only once. This rearrangement joins TRBV4-3 to TRBJ1-4; 7 nucleotides match TRBD1. The CDR3 is 13 amino acids. Germline V gene data show CDR1 as LGHNA and CDR2 as YSLEER. Trimming cost V 0 bases and J 13 bases; bases outside gene matches: 5. DNA of the CDR3: TGCGCCAGCAGCCAAGAGGGGGACAGAGGACTGTTTTTT. It encodes CASSQEGDRGLFF.

The chain carries TRBV10-3 and TRBJ1-1; D might be TRBD1 (6 bases). This CDR3 has 16 residues. Germline loops: CDR1 ENHRY, CDR2 SYGVKD. V gave up 2 bases and J gave up 6 bases, with 19 bases separating them. The CDR3 here is CAISEGPRGLRAEAFF. The CDR3, as DNA: TGTGCCATCAGTGAGGGCCCCAGGGGCCTCAGGGCTGAAGCTTTCTTT.

The chain is built from TRBV11-1 and TRBJ1-1, with D maybe TRBD1 (6 bases). The CDR3 spans 12 residues. The V gene lost 5 bases and the J gene lost 3 bases, with 7 bases spanning the gap. Germline assignment: CDR1 SGHAT and CDR2 FQDESV (reference sequence). The CDR3 DNA reads as TGTGCCAGCAGCGGACAGTACACTGAAGCTTTCTTT. Encoded protein: CASSGQYTEAFF.

This clone was counted once. The V gene is TRBV2, the J gene TRBJ2-7; 8 nucleotides agree with TRBD2. The CDR3 length is 16 residues. In germline, CDR1 is SNHLY, CDR2 FYNNEI. Trimming cost V 0 bases and J 6 bases; bases outside gene matches: 10. The DNA for the CDR3 is TGTGCCAGCAGTGAAGCGCTTGGTGGACTAGCACGCGAGCAGTACTTC. It translates to CASSEALGGLAREQYF.

This clone has a handful of counts. V gene TRBV2 combines with J gene TRBJ1-1; D perhaps matches TRBD1 (5 bases). Germline lookup yields CDR1 SNHLY and CDR2 FYNNEI. The CDR3 covers 14 residues. The V gene lost 3 bases and the J gene lost 1 base, with 9 bases spanning the gap. In nucleotides, the CDR3 is TGTGCCAGCAGTGATGGAGGGGCGAACACTGAAGCTTTCTTT. Its translation: CASSDGGANTEAFF.

V usage is TRBV30 and J usage is TRBJ2-2; D call uncertain. The V end was cut by 8 bases, the J end by 3 bases, with 22 bases between. CDR1 is GTSNPN and CDR2 is SVGIG in the germline V gene (reference sequence). The length of the CDR3 is 16 residues. This CDR3 reads CATSGLTAVDTGELFF. The DNA for the CDR3 is TGTGCCACGTCTGGGCTGACGGCGGTGGACACCGGGGAGCTGTTTTTT.

This clone showed up just once. The chain is built from TRBV11-2 and TRBJ1-5, with a possible D match to TRBD1 (6 bases). The CDR3 consists of 17 residues. V shed 1 base and J shed 6 bases, with 19 bases lying between them. Germline CDR1 and CDR2: SGHAT and FQNNGV. The CDR3 here is CASSLGSPQGGGQPQHF. The CDR3, as DNA: TGTGCCAGCAGCTTAGGATCCCCACAGGGAGGCGGTCAGCCCCAGCATTTT.

CDR3 sequence: CACTIAGQETQYF. CDR3 bases: TGCGCCTGTACCATAGCGGGGCAAGAGACCCAGTACTTC. This chain links TRBV10-2 with TRBJ2-5, with 8 nucleotides matching TRBD2. With 11 bases clipped from V and 2 bases from J, the junction kept 7 bases outside the gene matches. The CDR3 loop spans 13 amino acids. Germline V gene data show CDR1 as WSHSY and CDR2 as SAAADI.

V and J are TRBV5-1 and TRBJ1-3; no reliable D call. Germline-derived CDR1 and CDR2 are SGHRS and YFSETQ. This CDR3 contains 14 residues. V lost 0 bases to trimming and J lost 1 base, with 5 bases between them. The CDR3 DNA reads as TGCGCCAGCAGCTTGGATGGTTCTGGAAACACCATATATTTT. Translated: CASSLDGSGNTIYF.

This chain uses TRBV7-8 with TRBJ2-5; 7 nucleotides match TRBD1. Trimming at V came to 2 bases and at J to 2 bases, leaving 5 bases not matched to a gene. There are 15 residues in the CDR3. The V gene's germline CDR1 is SGHVS and CDR2 FQNEAQ. The CDR3 region has the DNA TGTGCCAGCAGCTTATTCCCGGGACAGCAAGAGACCCAGTACTTC. It translates to CASSLFPGQQETQYF. The full variable domain, completed using reference TRBV7-8 and TRBJ2-5, is GAGVSQSPRYKVAKRGQDVALRCDPISGHVSLFWYQQALGQGPEFLTYFQNEAQLDKSGLPSDRFFAERPEGSVSTLKIQRTQQEDSAVYLCASSLFPGQQETQYFGPGTRLLVL.

This rearrangement joins TRBV6-6 to TRBJ1-1; D is undetermined. Trimming cost V 0 bases and J 8 bases, with 7 bases left between them. CDR1 is MNHNY, CDR2 SVGAGI, per germline (reference sequence). This CDR3 comprises 12 residues. In DNA form, the CDR3 reads TGTGCCAGCAGTTACTCTACGGGGGAAGCTTTCTTT. Translation: CASSYSTGEAFF.

V gene TRBV15 combines with J gene TRBJ1-6; the match to TRBD1 covers 8 bases. Germline V CDR1 and CDR2: LNHNV, YYDKDF (reference sequence). The CDR3 loop spans 16 amino acids. V lost 0 bases to trimming and J lost 9 bases; unmatched junction nucleotides: 7. CDR3 sequence reads: CATSRDRLQGGSPLHF. CDR3 DNA: TGTGCCACCAGCAGAGATCGTCTACAGGGGGGTTCACCCCTCCACTTT.

The chain carries TRBV5-6 and TRBJ2-7, with 7 bases identical to TRBD1. The V gene's germline CDR1 is SGHDT and CDR2 YYEEEE. Trimming took 4 bases from V and 0 from J; bases not matched to a gene: 10. This CDR3 comprises 16 residues. The CDR3 spells CASSEPGGTLSYEQYF. Here the CDR3 DNA reads TGTGCCAGCAGCGAGCCAGGGGGAACTCTCTCCTACGAGCAGTACTTC.

V is TRBV5-5 and J is TRBJ1-6; D is perhaps TRBD1 (5 bases). Looked up from germline, CDR1 is SGHKS and CDR2 is YYEKEE (reference sequence). CDR3 length: 18 residues. V lost 2 bases to trimming and J lost 0 bases, with 15 bases between them. CDR3 region: CASSFSGAVSSYNSPLHF. CDR3 DNA: TGTGCCAGCAGCTTTAGTGGGGCCGTGAGCTCCTATAATTCACCCCTCCACTTT.

The genes are TRBV27 and TRBJ1-1; possible D gene TRBD1, 6 bases. Germline V gene lookup returns CDR1 MNHEY and CDR2 SMNVEV (reference sequence). The CDR3 has 14 residues. V was pared by 8 bases and J by 1 base, with 14 bases between. CDR3 loop: CASSHRERNTEAFF. DNA of the CDR3: TGTGCCAGCTCCCACAGGGAGAGGAACACTGAAGCTTTCTTT.

This clone was seen just once. Mismatch with germline at one junction end may stem from a read error. This rearrangement joins TRBV7-7 to TRBJ2-5; possibly TRBD2 for D (6 bases). This CDR3 is built from 15 residues. The germline CDR1 and CDR2 sequences are SSHAT and FNYEAQ (reference sequence). The CDR3 coding sequence is TGTGCTAGCAGCCGGTCCGGGACTTTAGAAGAGACCCAGTACTTC. Translation: CASSRSGTLEETQYF.

The J gene is TRBJ1-6, the V gene TRBV6-5; 8 bases agree with TRBD1. The CDR3 sequence is 14 residues long. The junction had 1 base not matched to a gene; V was cut back by 2 bases and J by 7 bases. Per germline, CDR1 MNHEY and CDR2 SVGAGI. The CDR3 bases are TGTGCCAGCAGTTACCGACAGGGGAATTCACCCCTCCACTTT. Translated, it gives CASSYRQGNSPLHF.

This clone was seen a few times. The chain combines TRBV15 with TRBJ1-5; a possible D gene is TRBD1 (5 bases). The ends were cut back, 0 bases at V and 5 bases at J, with 5 bases in the middle. The length of the CDR3 is 13 residues. From germline, CDR1 is LNHNV and CDR2 YYDKDF (reference sequence). CDR3 sequence: CATSREGDQPQHF. The CDR3 nucleotides read TGTGCCACCAGCAGAGAGGGGGATCAGCCCCAGCATTTT.